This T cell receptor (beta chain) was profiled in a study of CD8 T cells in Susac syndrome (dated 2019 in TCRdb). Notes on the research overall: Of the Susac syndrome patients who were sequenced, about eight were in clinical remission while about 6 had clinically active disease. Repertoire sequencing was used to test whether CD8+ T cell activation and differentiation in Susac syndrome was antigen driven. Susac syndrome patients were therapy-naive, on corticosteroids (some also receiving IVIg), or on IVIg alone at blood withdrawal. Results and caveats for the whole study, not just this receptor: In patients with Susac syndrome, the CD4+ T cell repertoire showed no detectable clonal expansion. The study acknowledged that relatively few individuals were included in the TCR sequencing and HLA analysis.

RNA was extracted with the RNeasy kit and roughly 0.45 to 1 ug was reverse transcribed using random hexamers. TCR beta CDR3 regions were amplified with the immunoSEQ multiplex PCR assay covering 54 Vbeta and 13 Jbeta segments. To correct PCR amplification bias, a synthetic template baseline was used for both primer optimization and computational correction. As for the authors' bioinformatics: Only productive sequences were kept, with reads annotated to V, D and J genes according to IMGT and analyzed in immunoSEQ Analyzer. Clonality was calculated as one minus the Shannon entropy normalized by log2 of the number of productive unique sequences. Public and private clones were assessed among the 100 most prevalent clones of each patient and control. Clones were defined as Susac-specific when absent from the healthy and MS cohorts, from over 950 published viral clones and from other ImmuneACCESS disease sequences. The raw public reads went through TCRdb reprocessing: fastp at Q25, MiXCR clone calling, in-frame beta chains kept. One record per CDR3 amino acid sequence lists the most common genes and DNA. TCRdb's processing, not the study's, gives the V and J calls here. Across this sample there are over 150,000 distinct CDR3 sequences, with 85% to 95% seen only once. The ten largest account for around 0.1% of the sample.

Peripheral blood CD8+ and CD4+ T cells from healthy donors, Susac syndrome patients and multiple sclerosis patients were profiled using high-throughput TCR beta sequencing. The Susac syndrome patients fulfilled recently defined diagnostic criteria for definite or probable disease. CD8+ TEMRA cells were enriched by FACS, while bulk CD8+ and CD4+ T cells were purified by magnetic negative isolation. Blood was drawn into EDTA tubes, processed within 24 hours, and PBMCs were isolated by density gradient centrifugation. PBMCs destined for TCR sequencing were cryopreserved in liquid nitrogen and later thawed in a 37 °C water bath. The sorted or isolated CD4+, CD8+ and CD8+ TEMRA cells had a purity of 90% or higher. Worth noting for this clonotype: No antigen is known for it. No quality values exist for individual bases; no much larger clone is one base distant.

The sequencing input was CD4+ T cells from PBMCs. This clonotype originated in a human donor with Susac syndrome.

The DNA is TGTGCCAGCAGCCCCCGAGGAGGGAATTCCTACGAGCAGTACTTC. Its protein reads: CASSPRGGNSYEQYF. The rearranged segments are TRBV4-2 and TRBJ2-7; the D gene is perhaps TRBD2, on 6 matching bases. According to the germline V gene, CDR1 reads LGHNA and CDR2 reads YNFKEQ. Counted from cysteine to phenylalanine, this CDR3 has 15 amino acids. Only the CDR3 DNA is retained, 45 bases long and in frame from the first base. V and J are truncated by 4 bases and 1 base respectively, leaving an intervening sequence of 14 bases.